Here is one T cell receptor beta chain with its context. This sample is part of a study of PD-1 blockade in classical Hodgkin lymphoma. J lost 1 base, V lost 2 bases, and 1 base had no gene match. Germline V gene data show CDR1 as SGHTA and CDR2 as FQGTGA. The CDR3 length is 15 residues. Time point denoted: cycle 4 day 1 (C4D1), after 5 to 7 weeks of nivolumab. Brentuximab vedotin exposure varied, and every patient relapsed after autologous stem cell transplantation. Using immunoSEQ multiplex PCR, the repertoire was profiled, and TCRdb retains in-frame clones only, with some absent. The sample holds about 52,000 clones, 86% seen once.

Sample: peripheral blood mononuclear cells (PBMCs), taken before the fourth cycle of nivolumab. V is TRBV7-3 and J is TRBJ2-3; 9 bases align to TRBD2. The receptor's source is a human donor with classical Hodgkin lymphoma. The CDR3 spells CASSLVAGGTDTQYF. For the CDR3, the DNA is TGTGCCAGCAGCTTAGTAGCGGGAGGCACAGATACGCAGTATTTT.